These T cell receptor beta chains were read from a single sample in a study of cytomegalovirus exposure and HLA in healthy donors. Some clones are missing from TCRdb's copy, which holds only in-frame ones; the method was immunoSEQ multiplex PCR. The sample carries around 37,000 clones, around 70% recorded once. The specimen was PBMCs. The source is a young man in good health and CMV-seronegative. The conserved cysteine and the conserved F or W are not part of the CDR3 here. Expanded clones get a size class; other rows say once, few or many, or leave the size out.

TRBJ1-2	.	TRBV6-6	ASTYGQGDFYGYT
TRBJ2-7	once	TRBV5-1	ASSAAPASLSEEQY
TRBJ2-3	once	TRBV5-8	ASRPLGGPSTDTQY
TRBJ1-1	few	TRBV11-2	ASSLASGGTEAF
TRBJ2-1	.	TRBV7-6	ASSLGEEQF
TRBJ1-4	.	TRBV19	ASSMSSATNEKLF
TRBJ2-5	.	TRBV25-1	ASTIPEGQGGETQY
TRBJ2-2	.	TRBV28	ASRKTLPTTGELF
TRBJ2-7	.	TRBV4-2	ASSKGLAGYEQY
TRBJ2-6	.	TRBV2	ASSDAGGVRLPGANVLT
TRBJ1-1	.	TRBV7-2	ASSPRAVSGVNTEAF
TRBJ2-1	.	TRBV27	ASTRQGHYNEQF
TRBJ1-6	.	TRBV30	AWAGQGNSPLH
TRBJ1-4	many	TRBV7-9	ASSLLISEKLF
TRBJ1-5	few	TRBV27	ASSLSVREPQH
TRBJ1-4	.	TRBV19	ASTTTGGSEKLF
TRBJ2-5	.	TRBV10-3	AISEPPGQGAPQETQY
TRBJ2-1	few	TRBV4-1	ASSPTTSGGRNEQF
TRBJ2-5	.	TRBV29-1	SVWTGYQETQY
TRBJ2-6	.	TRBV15	ATSGTVLPGANVLT
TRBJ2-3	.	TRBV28	ASSWAVAGGTDTQY
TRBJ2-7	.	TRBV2	ASSEAGHVTYEQY
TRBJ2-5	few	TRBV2	ATSQGTSAKETQY
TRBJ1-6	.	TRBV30	AWMAWRDNSPLH
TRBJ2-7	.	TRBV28	ASSSGQGMYEQY
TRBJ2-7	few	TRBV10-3	AISGGTGSDYEQY
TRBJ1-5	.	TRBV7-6	ASSEGGGNQPQH
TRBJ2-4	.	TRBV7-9	SSSARRDRGRNIQY
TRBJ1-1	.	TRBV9	ASSVGGGQRLRAF
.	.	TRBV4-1	ASSQVPRDRNTGELF
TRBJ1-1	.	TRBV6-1	ASVAGIVSEAF
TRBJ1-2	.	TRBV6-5	ASSYSRLRGNYGYT
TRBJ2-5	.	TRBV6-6	ASEREGTRGTQY
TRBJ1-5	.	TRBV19	ASTGGSGQPQH
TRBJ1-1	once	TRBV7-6	ASSTPRLTTLNTEAF
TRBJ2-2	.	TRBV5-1	ASSFLAGNTGELF
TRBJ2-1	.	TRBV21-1	ASSKHKREEDEQF
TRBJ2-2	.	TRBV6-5	ASTDFEAYTGELF
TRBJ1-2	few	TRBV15	ATSRGRDYGYT
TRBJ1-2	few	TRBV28	ASSFPGGLYGYT
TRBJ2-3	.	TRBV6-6	ASSYSGDTDTQY
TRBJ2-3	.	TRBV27	ASSLSRDRYTDTQY
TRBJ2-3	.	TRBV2	ASSPRGADTQY
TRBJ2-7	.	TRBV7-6	ASSPLSSSYEQY
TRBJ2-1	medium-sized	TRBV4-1	ASSLGATQNDEQF
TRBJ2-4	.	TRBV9	ASSAKGGGGNIQY
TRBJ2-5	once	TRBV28	ASRTPQGVETQY